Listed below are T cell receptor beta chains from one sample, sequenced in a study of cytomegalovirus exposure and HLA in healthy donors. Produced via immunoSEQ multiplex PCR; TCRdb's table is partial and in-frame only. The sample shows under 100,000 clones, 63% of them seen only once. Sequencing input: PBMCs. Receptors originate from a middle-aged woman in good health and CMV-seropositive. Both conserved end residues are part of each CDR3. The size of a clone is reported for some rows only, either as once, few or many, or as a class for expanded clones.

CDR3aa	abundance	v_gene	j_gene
CASRTGTSGDEQYF	once	TRBV2	TRBJ2-7
CASSLGTSGSPHEQFF	-	TRBV7-3	TRBJ2-1
CASTIAANRGYTF	-	TRBV28	TRBJ1-2
CASSQDRGRRNEKLFF	-	TRBV7-9	TRBJ1-4
CASSFGFRDYYNEQFF	-	TRBV5-4	TRBJ2-1
CASSHTGSGNTIYF	few	TRBV25-1	TRBJ1-3
CARKTGVAYEQYF	-	TRBV28	TRBJ2-7
CASAREYQSEAFF	few	TRBV5-1	TRBJ1-1
CATSRDPRGGRKDTQYF	-	TRBV15	TRBJ2-3
CASSPTGQGGQETQYF	-	TRBV18	TRBJ2-5
CASSLGSGSAGQYF	-	TRBV7-2	TRBJ2-3
CASSSLGQGYEQYF	-	TRBV7-2	TRBJ2-7
CASTLTDNYGYTF	-	TRBV28	TRBJ1-2
CASSYRQGYEQYF	-	TRBV6-5	TRBJ2-7
CASSPRGTSGTGELFF	few	TRBV5-1	TRBJ2-2
CAISVAGGNYGYTF	-	TRBV10-3	TRBJ1-2
CASSYSGEAFF	-	TRBV2	TRBJ1-1
CASSEETVMNTEAFF	few	TRBV10-2	TRBJ1-1
CASSLDRSLVYGYTF	-	TRBV5-1	TRBJ1-2
CASSLVPGGNTEAFF	-	TRBV5-1	TRBJ1-1
CASSLTSGRGANVLTF	-	TRBV13	TRBJ2-6
CASSRTSYEQYF	-	TRBV5-8	TRBJ2-7
CASSLISGGSYNEQFF	-	TRBV5-1	TRBJ2-1
CATSPTSGGGTDTQYF	-	TRBV15	TRBJ2-3
CASSDGTGRYTQYF	-	TRBV18	TRBJ2-3
CATEQREKETQYF	-	TRBV15	TRBJ2-5
CASSEYRALAKNIQYF	-	TRBV25-1	TRBJ2-4
CASSLGPGDLNEKLFF	-	TRBV7-6	TRBJ1-4
CASSLGGLAGVGAETQYF	-	TRBV7-7	TRBJ2-5
CASSGGTGTTGELFF	-	TRBV5-1	TRBJ2-2
CSVERGDRGSYEQYF	-	TRBV29-1	TRBJ2-7
CASSANPGGYTF	-	TRBV9	TRBJ1-2
CAISKTGGDYEQYF	-	TRBV10-3	TRBJ2-7
CASSSGTSGIKSGEQYF	few	TRBV5-1	TRBJ2-7
CASSSGQPEAFF	-	TRBV7-9	TRBJ1-1
CASGADYNEQFF	-	TRBV2	TRBJ2-1
CASSPGQGALNYGYTF	-	TRBV18	TRBJ1-2
CASSPGYGYTF	-	TRBV28	TRBJ1-2
CASSIGSGSYEQYF	-	TRBV19	TRBJ2-7
CASSEVVTSETQYF	few	TRBV6-1	TRBJ2-5